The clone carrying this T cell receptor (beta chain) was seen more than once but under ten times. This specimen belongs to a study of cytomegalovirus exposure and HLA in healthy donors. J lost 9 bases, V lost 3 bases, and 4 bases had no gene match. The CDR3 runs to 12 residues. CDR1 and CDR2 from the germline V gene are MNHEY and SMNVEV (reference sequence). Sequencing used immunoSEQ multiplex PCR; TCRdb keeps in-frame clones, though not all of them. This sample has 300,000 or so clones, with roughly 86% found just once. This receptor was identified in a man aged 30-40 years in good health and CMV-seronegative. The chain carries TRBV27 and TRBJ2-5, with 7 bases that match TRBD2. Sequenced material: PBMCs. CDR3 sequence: CASSFPGGSQYF. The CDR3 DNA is TGTGCCAGCAGTTTTCCCGGGGGGTCCCAGTACTTC.